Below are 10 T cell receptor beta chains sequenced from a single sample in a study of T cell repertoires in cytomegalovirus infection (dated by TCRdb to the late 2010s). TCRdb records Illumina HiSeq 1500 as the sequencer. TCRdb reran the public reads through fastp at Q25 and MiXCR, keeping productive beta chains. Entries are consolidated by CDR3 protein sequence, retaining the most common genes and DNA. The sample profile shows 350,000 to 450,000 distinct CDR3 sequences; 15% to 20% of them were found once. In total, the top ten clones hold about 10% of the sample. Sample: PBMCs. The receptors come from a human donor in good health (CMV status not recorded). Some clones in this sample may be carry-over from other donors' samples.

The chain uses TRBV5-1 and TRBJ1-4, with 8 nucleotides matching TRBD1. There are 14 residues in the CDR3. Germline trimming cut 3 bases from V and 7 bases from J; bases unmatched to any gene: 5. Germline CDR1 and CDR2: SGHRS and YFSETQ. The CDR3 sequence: CASSSSGQGEKLFF. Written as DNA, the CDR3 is TGCGCCAGCAGCTCGTCTGGACAGGGTGAAAAACTGTTTTTT.

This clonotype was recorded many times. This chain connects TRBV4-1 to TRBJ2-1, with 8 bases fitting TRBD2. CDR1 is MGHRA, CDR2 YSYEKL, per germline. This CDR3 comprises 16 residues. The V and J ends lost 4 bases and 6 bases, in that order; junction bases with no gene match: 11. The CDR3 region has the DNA TGCGCCAGCAGCCGCCTGGGACTAGTTCCCCTCAATGAGCAGTTCTTC. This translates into CASSRLGLVPLNEQFF.

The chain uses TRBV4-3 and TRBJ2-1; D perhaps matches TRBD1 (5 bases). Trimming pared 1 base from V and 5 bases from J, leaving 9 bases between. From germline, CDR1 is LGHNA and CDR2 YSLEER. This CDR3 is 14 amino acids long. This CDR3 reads CASSQVPGNNEQFF. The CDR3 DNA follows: TGCGCCAGCAGCCAAGTCCCAGGGAACAATGAGCAGTTCTTC.

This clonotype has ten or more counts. The CDR3 DNA reads TGTGCCAGCAGCTTGGCGGTCTCTACTTCAAGCACAGATACGCAGTATTTT. It encodes CASSLAVSTSSTDTQYF. The chain joins TRBV5-4 to TRBJ2-3; no firm D call. CDR1 and CDR2 from the germline V gene are SGHNT and YYREEE (reference sequence). This CDR3 contains 17 residues. V was clipped by 0 bases and J by 0 bases, with 14 bases between them.

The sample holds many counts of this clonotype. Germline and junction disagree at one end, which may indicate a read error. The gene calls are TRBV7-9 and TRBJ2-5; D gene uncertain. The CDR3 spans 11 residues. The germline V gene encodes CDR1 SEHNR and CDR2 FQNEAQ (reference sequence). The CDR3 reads CASSREEAQYF. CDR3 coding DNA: TGTGCCAGCAGCCGAGAAGAGGCCCAGTACTTC. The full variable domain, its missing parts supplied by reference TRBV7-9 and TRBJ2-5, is DTGVSQNPRHKITKRGQNVTFRCDPISEHNRLYWYRQTLGQGPEFLTYFQNEAQLEKSRLLSDRFSAERPKGSFSTLEIQRTEQGDSAMYLCASSREEAQYFGPGTRLLVL.

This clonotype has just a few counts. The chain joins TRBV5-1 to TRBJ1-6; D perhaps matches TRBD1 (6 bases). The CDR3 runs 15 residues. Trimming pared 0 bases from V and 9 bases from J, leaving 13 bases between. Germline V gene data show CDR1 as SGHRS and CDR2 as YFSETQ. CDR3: CASSLEVGGGSPLHF. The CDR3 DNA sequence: TGCGCCAGCAGCTTGGAAGTAGGGGGAGGTTCACCCCTCCACTTT.

As DNA, the CDR3 is TGTGCTAGTGGTTCCTACTACGAGCAGTACTTC. It is translated as CASGSYYEQYF. The V gene is TRBV12-5, the J gene TRBJ2-7; D is ambiguous. The CDR3 runs 11 residues. V was trimmed by 4 bases and J by 3 bases, leaving 4 bases between them. The germline gives CDR1 LGHNT, CDR2 FRNRAP. The full variable domain, with the rest looked up from reference TRBV12-5 and TRBJ2-7, is DARVTQTPRHKVTEMGQEVTMRCQPILGHNTVFWYRQTMMQGLELLAYFRNRAPLDDSGMPKDRFSAEMPDATLATLKIQPSEPRDSAVYFCASGSYYEQYFGPGTRLTVT.

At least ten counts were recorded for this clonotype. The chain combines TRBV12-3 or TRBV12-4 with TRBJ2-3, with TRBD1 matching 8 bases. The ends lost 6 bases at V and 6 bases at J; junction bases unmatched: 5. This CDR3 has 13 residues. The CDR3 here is CASSSNRGDTQYF. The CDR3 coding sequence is TGTGCCAGCAGCTCCAACAGGGGGGATACGCAGTATTTT.

The CDR3 is CASSISTASDTQYF. CDR3 sequence (DNA): TGTGCCAGCAGCATCTCGACAGCCTCGGATACGCAGTATTTT. The V call is TRBV7-9, the J call TRBJ2-3; D is possibly TRBD1 (5 bases). The V end lost 5 bases, the J end lost 6 bases, and 15 bases lay between the germline ends. CDR1 and CDR2 from the germline V gene are SEHNR and FQNEAQ (reference sequence). The CDR3 runs 14 residues.

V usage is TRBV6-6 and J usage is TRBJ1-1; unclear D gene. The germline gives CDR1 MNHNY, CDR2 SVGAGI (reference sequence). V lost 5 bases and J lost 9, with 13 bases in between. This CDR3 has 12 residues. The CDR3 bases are TGTGCCAGCAGTAACGTTAGGGCTCAAGCTTTCTTT. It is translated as CASSNVRAQAFF.